The 21 T cell receptor beta chains reported below all come from one sample, sequenced in a study of T cell repertoires in cytomegalovirus infection. In TCRdb, the reads were re-called with MiXCR into one record per CDR3 protein. The sample lists around 450,000 distinct CDR3 sequences, about 11% seen once, with 10% in the top ten. The sequencing input was PBMCs. All receptors derive from a human donor in good health (CMV status not recorded). Some clones in this sample may be carry-over from other donors' samples.

J is TRBJ2-5 and V is TRBV7-7; TRBD2 matches 9 bases. The germline CDR1 and CDR2 sequences are SSHAT and FNYEAQ (reference sequence). V lost 3 bases and J lost 5; bases outside the gene matches: 7. The CDR3 runs 15 residues. In DNA form, the CDR3 reads TGTGCCAGCAGCTTTGGGCGGGGGGGTAGGGAGACCCAGTACTTC. Amino acid sequence: CASSFGRGGRETQYF.

This clonotype was seen at least ten times. The chain links TRBV5-1 to TRBJ1-6; no firm D call. Trimming removed 0 bases from V and 8 bases from J, with 21 bases in between. The CDR3 runs 18 residues. Germline V gives CDR1 SGHRS, CDR2 YFSETQ. As DNA, the CDR3 is TGCGCCAGCAGCTTGGCTTTTTCGACGGATGGGCTAGATTCACCCCTCCACTTT. Translation gives CASSLAFSTDGLDSPLHF.

This clonotype turned up a few times. This chain links TRBV28 with TRBJ2-7; TRBD1 matches 7 bases. Germline V gives CDR1 MDHEN, CDR2 SYDVKM. The CDR3 spans 12 residues. The CDR3 bases are TGTTGCACAGGGGTAAGCTCCTACGAGCAGTACTTC. The encoded protein is CCTGVSSYEQYF.

The gene calls are TRBV20-1 and TRBJ2-7; D not resolved. Germline-derived CDR1 and CDR2 are DFQATT and SNEGSKA (reference sequence). This CDR3 is 12 amino acids long. V dropped 3 bases and J dropped 0 bases, with 6 bases sitting between them. CDR3 amino acids: CSASVSSYEQYF. The CDR3 coding sequence is TGCAGTGCTAGCGTCAGCTCCTACGAGCAGTACTTC.

This clonotype was counted between two and nine times. This chain connects TRBV29-1 to TRBJ1-2, with TRBD1 matching 9 bases. J was trimmed by 2 bases and V by 1 base; bases with no gene match: 11. CDR3 length: 17 residues. Germline V gives CDR1 SQVTM, CDR2 ANQGSEA. The CDR3, as DNA: TGCAGCGTTGAAGCTGCCTCGGGGGACAGGGTGAACTATGGCTACACCTTC. This sequence encodes CSVEAASGDRVNYGYTF.

This clonotype was recorded at least ten times. The CDR3 nucleotides are TGTGCCAGCAGCCTCCTAGCGGGACAATACTACGAGCAGTACTTC. Protein: CASSLLAGQYYEQYF. J is TRBJ2-7 and V is TRBV7-3; 9 bases match TRBD2. The trim removed 5 bases at V and 3 bases at J, leaving 8 bases unmatched. This CDR3 contains 15 residues. Per the germline V gene, CDR1 is SGHTA and CDR2 is FQGTGA.

This clonotype was seen repeatedly, ten times or more. The chain joins TRBV28 to TRBJ2-1, with D perhaps TRBD2 (6 bases). The CDR3 runs to 15 residues. V was pared by 4 bases and J by 5 bases, with 15 bases between. Germline assignment: CDR1 MDHEN and CDR2 SYDVKM. The CDR3 is CASSSPGLGHNEQFF. Here the CDR3 DNA reads TGTGCCAGCAGTTCCCCGGGACTCGGCCACAATGAGCAGTTCTTC.

This clonotype was seen repeatedly, ten times or more. The CDR3 here is CASSEAGSSYEQYF. CDR3 sequence (DNA): TGTGCCAGCAGTGAGGCAGGGAGCTCCTACGAGCAGTACTTC. The V and J genes are TRBV25-1 and TRBJ2-7, with D perhaps given as TRBD1 or TRBD2 (5 bases each). CDR1 MGHDK and CDR2 SYGVNS come from the germline V gene. The CDR3 spans 14 residues. Trimming removed 3 bases at V and 0 bases at J, with 9 bases between.

At least ten counts were recorded for this clonotype. The chain couples TRBV27 to TRBJ2-7, with 12 bases identical to TRBD2. The V and J ends lost 4 bases and 7 bases, in that order; junction bases with no gene match: 11. This CDR3 is 16 amino acids long. From germline, CDR1 is MNHEY and CDR2 SMNVEV (reference sequence). The CDR3 nucleotides are TGTGCCAGCAGTTCACGTGGACTAGCGGGATTGGGGGAGCAGTACTTC. Translating gives CASSSRGLAGLGEQYF.

This clonotype was observed at least ten times. The chain joins TRBV7-2 to TRBJ2-1; TRBD1 might be the D (6 bases). Deletions cut 4 bases from V and 3 bases from J, with 10 bases between. The length of the CDR3 is 14 residues. The germline gives CDR1 SGHTA, CDR2 FQGNSA. DNA of the CDR3: TGTGCCAGCAGCTCCCGGGACATCTACAATGAGCAGTTCTTC. Residues: CASSSRDIYNEQFF. The full variable domain, its missing parts supplied by reference TRBV7-2 and TRBJ2-1, is GAGVSQSPSNKVTEKGKDVELRCDPISGHTALYWYRQSLGQGLEFLIYFQGNSAPDKSGLPSDRFSAERTGGSVSTLTIQRTQQEDSAVYLCASSSRDIYNEQFFGPGTRLTVL.

At least ten counts were recorded for this clonotype. The rearrangement links TRBV7-2 to TRBJ2-7; D remains ambiguous. V dropped 6 bases and J dropped 4 bases, with 10 bases sitting between them. Germline CDR1 and CDR2: SGHTA and FQGNSA. The CDR3 consists of 12 residues. The CDR3 bases are TGTGCCAGCAGTACTCAAGGGTACGAGCAGTACTTC. Translating it yields CASSTQGYEQYF.

There are a few counts of this clonotype. V is TRBV7-9 and J is TRBJ1-4; D possibly corresponds to TRBD1 (5 bases). This CDR3 is 15 amino acids long. Trimming removed 5 bases at V and 6 bases at J, with 16 bases between. The germline V gene has CDR1 SEHNR and CDR2 FQNEAQ (reference sequence). The CDR3 loop reads CASSPAGREDEKLFF. In nucleotides, the CDR3 is TGTGCCAGCAGCCCGGCGGGCAGGGAGGATGAAAAACTGTTTTTT.

This clonotype showed up many times. The CDR3 nucleotides read TGTGCCAGCAGTGAAAGTCCTCGGGGGCTAGCGGGAAGAAATGAGCAGTTCTTC. It translates to CASSESPRGLAGRNEQFF. V gene TRBV6-1 combines with J gene TRBJ2-1, with 9 bases that match TRBD2. The CDR3 is 18 residues long. The V gene's germline CDR1 is MNHNS and CDR2 SASEGT. The V gene end was trimmed by 2 bases and the J gene end by 7 bases; junction bases not matched to a gene: 15.

There are a few counts of this clonotype. The rearrangement links TRBV14 to TRBJ2-1; D may be TRBD2 (6 bases). This CDR3 is 16 amino acids long. Trimming removed 0 bases at V and 4 bases at J, with 13 bases between. CDR1 is SGHDN, CDR2 FVKESK, per germline. CDR3 sequence reads: CASSQEAGYGYNEQFF. CDR3 nucleotides: TGTGCCAGCAGCCAAGAGGCGGGGTATGGGTACAATGAGCAGTTCTTC. Full variable domain (missing parts from reference TRBV14 and TRBJ2-1): EAGVTQFPSHSVIEKGQTVTLRCDPISGHDNLYWYRRVMGKEIKFLLHFVKESKQDESGMPNNRFLAERTGGTYSTLKVQPAELEDSGVYFCASSQEAGYGYNEQFFGPGTRLTVL.

V gene TRBV29-1 combines with J gene TRBJ2-1; D remains ambiguous. Germline lookup yields CDR1 SQVTM and CDR2 ANQGSEA. The CDR3 runs to 11 residues. Trimming shortened V by 0 bases and J by 9 bases, and 6 bases separated the two germline ends. This CDR3 reads CSVEEGSEQFF. Written as DNA, the CDR3 is TGCAGCGTTGAAGAAGGTAGTGAGCAGTTCTTC.

This clonotype was detected ten times or more. V usage is TRBV5-1 and J usage is TRBJ1-1; 7 bases agree with TRBD1. V trimming: 4 bases; J trimming: 1 base; junction bases outside the gene matches: 10. Germline values: CDR1 SGHRS, CDR2 YFSETQ. There are 16 residues in the CDR3. Here the CDR3 reads CASSLRQGGWNTEAFF. CDR3 in DNA: TGCGCCAGCAGCCTGAGACAGGGTGGGTGGAACACTGAAGCTTTCTTT.

This clonotype was counted between two and nine times. A read error is possible here, since a much larger clone lies one base away. The chain links TRBV2 to TRBJ1-1; D gene unclear. The CDR3 has 11 amino acids. V was cut by 6 bases and J by 4 bases, with 6 bases left in between. CDR1 SNHLY and CDR2 FYNNEI come from the germline V gene. The CDR3 DNA sequence: TGTGCCAGCAGCCCGGTCACTGAAGCTTTCTTT. Translating gives CASSPVTEAFF.

This clonotype was observed at least ten times. The gene calls are TRBV12-3 or TRBV12-4 and TRBJ2-2; 7 positions match TRBD2. This CDR3 spans 16 amino acids. The ends lost 7 bases at V and 1 base at J; junction bases unmatched: 9. The CDR3 spells CASTLQGGGNTGELFF. The CDR3 DNA follows: TGTGCCAGCACCCTACAAGGCGGGGGGAACACCGGGGAGCTGTTTTTT.

At least ten counts were recorded for this clonotype. J is TRBJ2-1 and V is TRBV19, with TRBD2 as a possible D gene (7 bases). The germline gives CDR1 LNHDA, CDR2 SQIVND (reference sequence). This CDR3 is built from 15 residues. Deletions cut 5 bases from V and 4 bases from J, with 15 bases between. The CDR3 DNA sequence: TGTGCCAGTAGTTCGGGGGGCCTGGGTTACAATGAGCAGTTCTTC. Translation: CASSSGGLGYNEQFF.

The CDR3 loop is CASSQVGFSSYNEQFF. CDR3 DNA sequence: TGTGCCAGCAGCCAAGTGGGTTTCAGCTCCTACAATGAGCAGTTCTTC. V and J are TRBV14 and TRBJ2-1; no clear D gene. The V gene lost 1 base and the J gene lost 0 bases, with 10 bases spanning the gap. Germline values: CDR1 SGHDN, CDR2 FVKESK. The CDR3 spans 16 residues.

This clonotype was seen repeatedly, ten times or more. The rearrangement uses TRBV5-1 and TRBJ1-1; D remains ambiguous. This CDR3 has 14 amino acids. V lost 1 base and J lost 4, with 11 bases in between. Per germline, CDR1 SGHRS and CDR2 YFSETQ. In DNA form, the CDR3 reads TGCGCCAGCAGCTTGTCGATCCCGACCACTGAAGCTTTCTTT. Its protein is CASSLSIPTTEAFF.